This T cell receptor (beta chain) was recorded in a study of T cells in Graves' hyperthyroidism and ophthalmopathy. Amplification of TCR beta CDR3 regions was performed using RNA transcripts as template. HTBI primers were used for first-round RT-PCR of the TCR CDR3. TCRdb re-derived calls from the multiplex PCR reads in MiXCR, one entry per CDR3 protein. The sample records approximately 400,000 distinct CDR3 sequences, 18% being singletons. The sample holds a few counts of this clonotype. Deletions cut 4 bases from V and 1 base from J, with 10 bases between. Germline values: CDR1 MGHRA, CDR2 YSYEKL. This CDR3 comprises 14 residues.

This chain uses TRBV4-1 with TRBJ1-1; D is undetermined. Material for sequencing was blood. The sequence was collected from a man younger than 35 with Graves' ophthalmopathy. The CDR3 DNA reads as TGCGCCAGCAGCCCCCGGGAACCGAACACTGAAGCTTTCTTT. As protein: CASSPREPNTEAFF.